This record concerns one TCR beta chain sequence. Antigen unknown. The CDR3 has 13 amino acids. Germline V gene lookup returns CDR1 LNHDA and CDR2 SQIVND (reference sequence). V was clipped by 5 bases and J by 5 bases, with 10 bases between them. The source of the sample is a study of vaccination effects on CD4 cells after COVID-19. Study results and caveats: Nearly all vaccine-induced clones in healthy recipients recognized only SARS-CoV-2. There was marked clonal contraction among infection- and vaccine-induced clones late after vaccination.

ViraFEST used viral peptide pools to expand antigen-specific CD4+ T cells before sequencing. Isolation of CD4+ T cells took place after about ten days of culture. Every participant took two doses of the BNT162b2 or mRNA-1273 vaccine. Researchers reported culturing 2 million to 2.5 million PBMC in each well, adding 9 to 10 IU/ml IL-2 and roughly 10 ug/ml peptides. TCRdb keeps only in-frame clones here, not all; method: immunoSEQ multiplex PCR. The profile shows 75,000 to 100,000 clones, about three quarters of them singletons. The sequenced sample was CD4+ T cells from PBMCs cultured with HCoV-OC43 spike peptides, obtained after COVID-19 vaccination. The subset denotes: HCoV-OC43 spike overlapping peptide pool stimulation. V usage is TRBV19 and J usage is TRBJ1-5; D is ambiguous. This TCR came from a human donor who received a COVID-19 vaccine. Written as DNA, the CDR3 is TGTGCCAGTAGTGGTCAATGGGATCAGCCCCAGCATTTT. It encodes CASSGQWDQPQHF.